This T cell receptor beta chain was captured in a study of shared clonotypes between healthy human individuals. General study points: Depth of sequencing was expected to influence donor clonotype sharing.

Assay runs were performed at deep level. Genomic DNA per cell subset filled all wells of several immunoSEQ plates. Produced via immunoSEQ multiplex PCR; TCRdb's table is partial and in-frame only. The table includes 2 million to 2.5 million clones, 90% to 95% detected once. Trimming left V 4 bases short and J 4 bases short, with 19 bases between. Per germline, CDR1 MDHEN and CDR2 SYDVKM. This CDR3 has 16 amino acids. Concerning this clone: The antigen remains unidentified.

The donor cohort consisted entirely of Caucasian adults residing in Nashville, Tennessee. This receptor was obtained from a man aged 18 to 30 in good health. This chain connects TRBV28 to TRBJ2-5; D is possibly TRBD1 (6 bases). Sample: naive CD4+ T cells sorted from blood. Stated subset: CD45RA+ positively selected. For the CDR3, the DNA is TGTGCCAGCAGTTCGCCAACAGGGACCACTGCAGAGACCCAGTACTTC. Amino acid sequence: CASSSPTGTTAETQYF. Together with reference TRBV28 and TRBJ2-5, the CDR3 gives the full variable domain: DVKVTQSSRYLVKRTGEKVFLECVQDMDHENMFWYRQDPGLGLRLIYFSYDVKMKEKGDIPEGYSVSREKKERFSLILESASTNQTSMYLCASSSPTGTTAETQYFGPGTRLLVL.